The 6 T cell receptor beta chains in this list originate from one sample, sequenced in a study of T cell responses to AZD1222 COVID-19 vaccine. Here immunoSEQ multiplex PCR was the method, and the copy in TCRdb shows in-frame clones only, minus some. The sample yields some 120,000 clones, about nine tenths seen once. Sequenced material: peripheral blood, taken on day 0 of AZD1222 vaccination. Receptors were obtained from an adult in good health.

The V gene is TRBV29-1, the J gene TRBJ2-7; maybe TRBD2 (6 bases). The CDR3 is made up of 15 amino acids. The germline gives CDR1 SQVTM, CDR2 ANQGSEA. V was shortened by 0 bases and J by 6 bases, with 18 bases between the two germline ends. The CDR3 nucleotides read TGCAGCGTTGAAGAGGGGGGACCCAAGGGTTTCGAGCAGTACTTC. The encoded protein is CSVEEGGPKGFEQYF.

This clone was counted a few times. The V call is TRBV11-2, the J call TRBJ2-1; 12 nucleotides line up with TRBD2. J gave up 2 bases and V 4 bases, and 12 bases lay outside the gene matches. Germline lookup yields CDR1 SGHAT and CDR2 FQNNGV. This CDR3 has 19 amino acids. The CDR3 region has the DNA TGTGCCAGCAGCTCGTTACTGGGACTAGCGGGCAGTCCCTACAATGAGCAGTTCTTC. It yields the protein CASSSLLGLAGSPYNEQFF.

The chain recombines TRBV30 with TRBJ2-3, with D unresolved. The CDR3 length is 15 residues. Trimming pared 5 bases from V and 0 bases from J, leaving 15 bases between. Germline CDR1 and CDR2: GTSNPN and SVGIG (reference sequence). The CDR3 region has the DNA TGTGCCTGGGGCTTTTCCGTTCCTAGCACAGATACGCAGTATTTT. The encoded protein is CAWGFSVPSTDTQYF.

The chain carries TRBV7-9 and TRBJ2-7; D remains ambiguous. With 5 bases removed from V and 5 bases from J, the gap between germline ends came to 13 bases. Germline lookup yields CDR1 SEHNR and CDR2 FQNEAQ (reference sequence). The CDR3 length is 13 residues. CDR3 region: CASSLTAWDEQYF. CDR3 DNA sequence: TGTGCCAGCAGCCTCACAGCGTGGGACGAGCAGTACTTC.

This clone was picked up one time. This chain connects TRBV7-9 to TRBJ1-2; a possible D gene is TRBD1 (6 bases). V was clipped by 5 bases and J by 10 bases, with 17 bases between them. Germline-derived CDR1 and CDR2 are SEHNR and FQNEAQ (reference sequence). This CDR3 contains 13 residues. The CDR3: CASSTGTAKDYTF. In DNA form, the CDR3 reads TGTGCCAGCAGCACAGGGACGGCGAAAGACTACACCTTC. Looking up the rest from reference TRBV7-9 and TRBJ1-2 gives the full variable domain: DTGVSQNPRHKITKRGQNVTFRCDPISEHNRLYWYRQTLGQGPEFLTYFQNEAQLEKSRLLSDRFSAERPKGSFSTLEIQRTEQGDSAMYLCASSTGTAKDYTFGSGTRLTVV.

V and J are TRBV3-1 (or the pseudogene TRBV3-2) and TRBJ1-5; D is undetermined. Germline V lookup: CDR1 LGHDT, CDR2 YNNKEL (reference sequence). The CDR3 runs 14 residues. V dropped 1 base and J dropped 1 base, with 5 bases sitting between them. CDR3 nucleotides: TGTGCCAGCAGCCAAGGACACAGCAATCAGCCCCAGCATTTT. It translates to CASSQGHSNQPQHF.